These T cell receptor beta chains were read from a single sample in a study of blood T cell repertoires in COVID-19. Produced via immunoSEQ multiplex PCR; TCRdb's table is partial and in-frame only. The repertoire holds under 150,000 clones, with approximately 84% as singletons. Sequenced sample: peripheral blood. Source of these receptors: a human donor in a cohort sampled during active COVID-19. Both conserved end residues are part of each CDR3. The D gene is left open where the match is weak. The size entry is marked missing in some rows and otherwise reads once, few, many or a size class.

D,J,V,size,CDR3,DNA
TRBD2,TRBJ2-2,TRBV7-9,NA,CASSFLAGGPGELFF,TGTGCCAGCAGCTTCCTAGCGGGGGGCCCCGGGGAGCTGTTTTTT
NA,TRBJ1-3,TRBV28,NA,CASSLRQGSGNTIYF,TGTGCCAGCAGTTTACGTCAGGGGTCTGGAAACACCATATATTTT
TRBD1,TRBJ1-6,TRBV27,few,CASSRGQINSPLHF,TGTGCCAGCAGCCGGGGACAGATTAATTCACCCCTCCACTTT
NA,TRBJ1-4,TRBV19,NA,CASSRTSGNEKLFF,TGTGCCAGTAGTCGGACATCCGGTAATGAAAAACTGTTTTTT
NA,TRBJ2-1,TRBV5-4,NA,CASSRPAGAYNEQFF,TGTGCCAGCAGCCGCCCCGCAGGGGCTTACAATGAGCAGTTCTTC
TRBD1,TRBJ1-5,TRBV15,NA,CATSRGQLNQPQHF,TGTGCCACCAGCAGGGGACAGTTGAATCAGCCCCAGCATTTT
TRBD1,TRBJ2-1,TRBV6-5,NA,CASSYGTGFGNEQFF,TGTGCCAGCAGTTACGGGACAGGGTTCGGGAATGAGCAGTTCTTC
NA,TRBJ1-1,TRBV28,NA,CASSLYGARTEAFF,TGTGCCAGCAGTTTATATGGGGCGCGTACTGAAGCTTTCTTT
TRBD1,TRBJ1-2,TRBV28,NA,CASSLQGYGYTF,TGTGCCAGCAGTCTACAGGGGTATGGCTACACCTTC
NA,TRBJ1-2,TRBV7-8,NA,CASSPGGRVYTF,TGTGCCAGCAGCCCCGGCGGCAGAGTCTACACCTTC
TRBD2,TRBJ2-5,TRBV3-1/TRBV3-2,NA,CASSQGGVGETQYF,TGTGCCAGCAGCCAGGGGGGGGTCGGGGAGACCCAGTACTTC
TRBD1,TRBJ1-5,TRBV19,NA,CASRPGQGNQPQHF,TGTGCCAGTAGGCCGGGACAGGGAAATCAGCCCCAGCATTTT
NA,TRBJ2-3,TRBV29-1,few,CSVVHYPTDTQYF,TGCAGCGTTGTACACTATCCTACAGATACGCAGTATTTT
NA,TRBJ1-5,TRBV5-1,NA,CASSPTGVGEPQHF,TGCGCCAGCAGCCCGACGGGGGTTGGAGAGCCCCAGCATTTT
NA,TRBJ1-5,TRBV12-3/TRBV12-4,few,CASSLRRDQPQHF,TGTGCCAGCTCTCTAAGGAGAGATCAGCCCCAGCATTTT
TRBD1,TRBJ2-7,TRBV12-5,NA,CASGPILNRGPYEQYF,TGTGCTAGTGGACCAATATTGAACAGGGGGCCCTACGAGCAGTACTTC
TRBD1,TRBJ2-4,TRBV5-1,NA,CASSPAGTVKNIQYF,TGCGCCAGCAGCCCAGCCGGGACAGTCAAAAACATTCAGTACTTC